The clone carrying this T cell receptor beta chain was seen many times. What it binds is not known. In germline, CDR1 is SGHTA, CDR2 FQGTGA. The CDR3 has 15 residues. Between the trimmed V and J ends, which lost 4 bases and 9 bases, there was a span of 19 bases. TCRdb re-called clones via MiXCR from the PCR reads. Here the sample spans roughly 28,000 clones, roughly 17% being singletons. No treatment had been given to any patient before thyroid surgery. This entry is derived from a study of metastatic and nonmetastatic thyroid tumors. Study background: Across blood and tumor or nodule tissue, repertoires from malignant and benign thyroid patients were compared with one another.

Study outcomes and limitations: The study reportedly found significantly higher TCR beta diversity in malignant thyroid tumors than benign nodules, in blood and tumor.

The chain couples TRBV7-3 to TRBJ2-1, with D possibly TRBD2 on 5 matching bases. Sequencing was done on a sample of blood. This receptor was taken from a female donor with papillary thyroid cancer or a benign thyroid nodule (not recorded which). Some clones in this sample may be carry-over from other donors' samples. The CDR3 loop reads CASSSCRGSALEQFF. The CDR3 nucleotides are TGTGCCAGCAGCTCCTGCCGGGGTAGCGCTCTTGAGCAGTTCTTC.